These 13 T cell receptor beta chains were sequenced from one sample in a study of PD-L1 blockade in urothelial cancer. The data were produced by immunoSEQ multiplex PCR, yet TCRdb's version contains in-frame clones alone and is incomplete. The sample has approximately 63,000 clones, roughly four fifths seen once. The time point was: pretreatment peripheral blood. The starting material was PBMCs, obtained around atezolizumab (anti-PD-L1) treatment. The receptors shown here come from a man in his 70s with urothelial cancer.

The chain couples TRBV15 to TRBJ1-5, with D possibly matching TRBD1 (6 bases). Trimming left V 4 bases short and J 4 bases short, with 23 bases between. Germline V gene data show CDR1 as LNHNV and CDR2 as YYDKDF (reference sequence). The CDR3 is 18 amino acids. The CDR3 region has the DNA TGTGCCACCAGCAAAGATGGGGGGGCGGCGGGGGTAAATCAGCCCCAGCATTTT. Amino acid sequence: CATSKDGGAAGVNQPQHF.

A note on this clone: At one of its ends the junction is not consistent with the germline gene, which may arise from a read error. Different DNA sequences within this sample yield the same CDR3. The chain uses TRBV2 and TRBJ2-3; 8 bases are a match to TRBD1. This CDR3 region has 14 residues. Per germline, CDR1 SNHLY and CDR2 FYNNEI. The CDR3 protein is CASQTGAYTDTQYF. The CDR3 nucleotides read TGCGCCTCCCAGACAGGGGCGTACACAGATACGCAGTATTTT.

CDR3 sequence: CASSDRGLAGVYEQYF. The CDR3 DNA is TGCGCCAGCAGTGATCGGGGTCTAGCGGGAGTGTACGAGCAGTACTTC. The chain joins TRBV10-2 to TRBJ2-7, with 10 bases lining up with TRBD2. The CDR3 contains 16 residues. Looked up from germline, CDR1 is WSHSY and CDR2 is SAAADI. Unmatched junction bases numbered 9, after V lost 3 bases and J lost 4 bases.

V usage is TRBV7-2 and J usage is TRBJ1-1; tentatively, D is TRBD1 (5 bases). The CDR3 is 13 residues long. V lost 8 bases and J lost 2, with 12 bases in between. The germline V gene has CDR1 SGHTA and CDR2 FQGNSA. CDR3 in DNA: TGTGCCAGCGGCCAGGGTGTAAACACTGAAGCTTTCTTT. Encoded protein: CASGQGVNTEAFF.

The J gene is TRBJ2-2, the V gene TRBV7-8; 9 bases match TRBD1. This CDR3 is built from 19 residues. The germline CDR1 and CDR2 sequences are SGHVS and FQNEAQ. V lost 1 base to trimming and J lost 5 bases; unmatched junction nucleotides: 14. In nucleotides, the CDR3 is TGTGCCAGCAGCTTAGGCCGGACAGGGGATTGGAAGGGGACCGGGGAGCTGTTTTTT. Its translation is CASSLGRTGDWKGTGELFF.

The rearrangement joins TRBV5-8 to TRBJ2-7; D gene unclear. V gave up 0 bases and J gave up 6 bases, with 13 bases separating them. The CDR3 is 14 amino acids. Germline loops: CDR1 SGHTS, CDR2 YDEGEE. The CDR3 DNA follows: TGTGCCAGCAGCTTGGGGTCCTACGATGGCGAGCAGTACTTC. This codes for CASSLGSYDGEQYF.

The V and J genes are TRBV4-2 and TRBJ2-7; possible D gene TRBD2, 5 bases. The CDR3 has 16 amino acids. V lost 0 bases to trimming and J lost 2 bases, with 14 bases between them. From germline, CDR1 is LGHNA and CDR2 YNFKEQ. CDR3 region: CASSQEGPGNAYEQYF. CDR3 DNA: TGTGCCAGCAGCCAAGAGGGTCCGGGGAATGCCTACGAGCAGTACTTC.

Within the sample, this clone is medium-sized. Other nucleotide sequences in the sample specify the same CDR3. CDR3: CASRPGLAGEFSYNEQFF. CDR3 nucleotides: TGCGCCAGCAGACCGGGACTAGCGGGAGAATTCTCCTACAATGAGCAGTTCTTC. This chain links TRBV5-1 with TRBJ2-1; TRBD2 agrees at 14 bases. CDR3 size: 18 residues. The ends lost 5 bases at V and 0 bases at J; junction bases unmatched: 7. The germline V gene encodes CDR1 SGHRS and CDR2 YFSETQ.

The chain carries TRBV9 and TRBJ2-1, with D possibly matching TRBD2 (6 bases). The V end lost 0 bases, the J end lost 3 bases, and 10 bases lay between the germline ends. This CDR3 contains 15 residues. Germline V gene sequence: CDR1 SGDLS, CDR2 YYNGEE. The CDR3 loop reads CASSVVVGSYNEQFF. The CDR3 coding sequence is TGTGCCAGCAGCGTAGTAGTCGGGAGCTACAATGAGCAGTTCTTC.

This clone was detected a few times. The chain employs TRBV7-6 and TRBJ2-1; 7 nucleotides line up with TRBD2. The ends lost 1 base at V and 0 bases at J; junction bases unmatched: 9. Germline lookup yields CDR1 SGHVS and CDR2 FNYEAQ. The CDR3 extends over 18 amino acids. The DNA of the CDR3 is TGTGCCAGCAGCTTAGGGGACTACCAAGGAAGCTCCTACAATGAGCAGTTCTTC. It translates to CASSLGDYQGSSYNEQFF.

J is TRBJ2-3 and V is TRBV30; 8 positions agree with TRBD2. Germline assignment: CDR1 GTSNPN and CDR2 SVGIG (reference sequence). J lost 4 bases, V lost 1 base, and 13 bases had no gene match. This CDR3 contains 17 residues. CDR3 loop: CAWSALGGAGVADTQYF. For the CDR3, the DNA is TGTGCCTGGAGTGCCCTCGGAGGAGCGGGAGTCGCAGATACGCAGTATTTT.

This rearrangement joins TRBV19 to TRBJ2-2; D possibly corresponds to TRBD1 (6 bases). The CDR3 has 13 amino acids. Germline CDR1 is LNHDA and CDR2 is SQIVND (reference sequence). The V and J ends lost 6 bases and 5 bases respectively, with 10 bases between them. The CDR3 spells CASSDRITGELFF. DNA of the CDR3: TGTGCCAGTAGCGACAGGATTACCGGGGAGCTGTTTTTT.

This chain connects TRBV28 to TRBJ2-4; TRBD1 agrees at 9 bases. J was trimmed by 6 bases and V by 5 bases; bases with no gene match: 20. CDR1 is MDHEN and CDR2 is SYDVKM in the germline V gene. This CDR3 is built from 19 residues. The CDR3 bases are TGTGCCAGCAGTCAAATCCCTTACTCGGACAGGGGAGACGGAAACATTCAGTACTTC. This sequence encodes CASSQIPYSDRGDGNIQYF.